What follows is one T cell receptor (beta chain) and its context. Survey-level TCR beta sequencing used the immunoSEQ assay. Libraries were prepared by immunoSEQ multiplex PCR; TCRdb keeps only in-frame clonotypes and omits some of them. The table records about 50,000 clones, approximately 93% of them present only once. From germline, CDR1 is SEHNR and CDR2 FQNEAQ (reference sequence). V shed 5 bases and J 2 bases; nucleotides not matched to a gene: 6. The CDR3 is 15 amino acids. The source of this sequence is a middle-aged man with rheumatoid arthritis. The chain recombines TRBV7-9 with TRBJ2-5, with TRBD2 matching over 9 bases. Sequenced input: PBMCs. The CDR3 region is CASSTAGGLQETQYF. Written as DNA, the CDR3 is TGTGCCAGCAGCACCGCGGGGGGGCTACAAGAGACCCAGTACTTC.